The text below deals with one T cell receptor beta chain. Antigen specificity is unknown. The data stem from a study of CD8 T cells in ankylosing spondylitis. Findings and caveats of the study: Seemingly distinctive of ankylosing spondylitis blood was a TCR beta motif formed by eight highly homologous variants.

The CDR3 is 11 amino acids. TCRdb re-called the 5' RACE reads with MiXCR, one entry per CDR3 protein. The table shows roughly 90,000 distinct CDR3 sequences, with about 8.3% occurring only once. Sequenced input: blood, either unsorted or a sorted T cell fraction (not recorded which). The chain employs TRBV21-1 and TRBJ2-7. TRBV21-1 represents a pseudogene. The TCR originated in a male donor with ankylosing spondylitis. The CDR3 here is CASKGIYEQYF. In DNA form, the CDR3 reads TGTGCCAGCAAGGGAATCTACGAGCAGTACTTC.